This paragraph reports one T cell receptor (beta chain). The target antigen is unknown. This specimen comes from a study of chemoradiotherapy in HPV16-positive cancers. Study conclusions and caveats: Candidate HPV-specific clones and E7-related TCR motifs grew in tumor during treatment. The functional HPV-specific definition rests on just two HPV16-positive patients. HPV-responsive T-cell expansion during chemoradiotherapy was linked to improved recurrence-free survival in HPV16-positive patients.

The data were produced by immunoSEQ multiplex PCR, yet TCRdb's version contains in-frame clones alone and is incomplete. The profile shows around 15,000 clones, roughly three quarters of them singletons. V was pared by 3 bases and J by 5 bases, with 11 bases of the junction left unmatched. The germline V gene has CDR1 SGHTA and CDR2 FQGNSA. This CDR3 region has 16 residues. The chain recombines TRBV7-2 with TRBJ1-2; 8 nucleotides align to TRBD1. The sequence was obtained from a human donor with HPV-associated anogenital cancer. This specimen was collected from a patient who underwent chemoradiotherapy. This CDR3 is CASSFTRGRSAYGYTF. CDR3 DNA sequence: TGTGCCAGCAGCTTCACCAGGGGGCGCTCGGCGTATGGCTACACCTTC.